This entry lists 13 T cell receptor beta chains sequenced from one sample in a study of blood T cell repertoires in COVID-19. Method: immunoSEQ multiplex PCR; TCRdb's copy keeps in-frame clones and lacks some. The sample includes about 350,000 clones, around nine tenths of them seen just once. Sample: peripheral blood. The origin of the receptors is a woman between 65 and 79 years old with COVID-19, enrolled during active disease.

This clone was seen only a few times. The V gene is TRBV3-1 (or the pseudogene TRBV3-2), the J gene TRBJ1-2, with D perhaps TRBD1 (5 bases). Germline assignment: CDR1 LGHDT and CDR2 YNNKEL (reference sequence). The CDR3 runs 15 residues. Trimming took off 1 base at V and 0 bases at J, with 9 bases between the two ends. Here the CDR3 reads CASSQAGVANYGYTF. DNA of the CDR3: TGTGCCAGCAGCCAAGCGGGGGTAGCTAACTATGGCTACACCTTC.

The chain uses TRBV5-1 and TRBJ1-5; 8 bases are shared with TRBD1. Unmatched junction bases numbered 5, after V lost 1 base and J lost 5 bases. Per the germline V gene, CDR1 is SGHRS and CDR2 is YFSETQ. The CDR3 length is 15 residues. As DNA, the CDR3 is TGCGCCAGCAGCTTGATAGGCAGGGGGCATCAGCCCCAGCATTTT. Translation: CASSLIGRGHQPQHF.

The chain joins TRBV6-2 or TRBV6-3 to TRBJ2-1; 14 bases map to TRBD2. The CDR3 is 16 amino acids. Unmatched junction bases numbered 7, after V lost 6 bases and J lost 6 bases. Germline V lookup: CDR1 MNHEY, CDR2 SVGEGT. In DNA, the CDR3 is TGTGCCAGCAGCCCCGGACTAGCGGGGGGCCTCAATGAGCAGTTCTTC. It specifies CASSPGLAGGLNEQFF.

The V and J genes are TRBV3-1 (or the pseudogene TRBV3-2) and TRBJ2-5; D is possibly TRBD1 (5 bases). V was cut by 0 bases and J by 2 bases, with 7 bases left in between. The CDR3 contains 14 residues. Germline V gene data show CDR1 as LGHDT and CDR2 as YNNKEL (reference sequence). Here the CDR3 DNA reads TGTGCCAGCAGCCAAGAAGGGGAACAAGAGACCCAGTACTTC. Protein sequence: CASSQEGEQETQYF.

The chain has TRBV10-3 and TRBJ1-3, with 9 bases matching TRBD1. After removal of 4 bases from V and 1 base from J, the junction contained 2 bases not matched to a gene. This CDR3 has 15 amino acids. CDR1 ENHRY and CDR2 SYGVKD come from the germline V gene. The CDR3 region has the DNA TGTGCCATCAGTGGGACAGGGGTTTCTGGAAACACCATATATTTT. Residues: CAISGTGVSGNTIYF.

The V and J genes are TRBV6-6 and TRBJ1-1, with D perhaps matching TRBD1 (5 bases). The germline V and J ends were trimmed by 8 bases and 5 bases, with 9 bases remaining between them. CDR1 is MNHNY, CDR2 SVGAGI, per germline (reference sequence). CDR3 size: 11 residues. Here the CDR3 reads CASPSGTEAFF. In nucleotides, the CDR3 is TGTGCCAGCCCGTCAGGGACTGAAGCTTTCTTT.

V is TRBV5-1 and J is TRBJ2-3; possible D gene TRBD2, 7 bases. V was trimmed by 4 bases and J by 4 bases, leaving 16 bases between them. The CDR3 runs 15 residues. Looked up from germline, CDR1 is SGHRS and CDR2 is YFSETQ. The CDR3 region is CASSPQAGASDTQYF. The DNA of the CDR3 is TGCGCCAGCAGCCCCCAGGCGGGGGCCTCAGATACGCAGTATTTT.

The genes are TRBV28 and TRBJ1-5; D gene ambiguous. The length of the CDR3 is 15 residues. Germline assignment: CDR1 MDHEN and CDR2 SYDVKM. The germline V and J ends were trimmed by 6 bases and 0 bases, with 12 bases remaining between them. CDR3 DNA: TGTGCCAGCAGCTTGCTTACGGGTAGCAATCAGCCCCAGCATTTT. Translating it yields CASSLLTGSNQPQHF.

This chain links TRBV7-9 with TRBJ1-2; 12 bases agree with TRBD1. CDR1 and CDR2 from the germline V gene are SEHNR and FQNEAQ (reference sequence). CDR3 length: 14 residues. V lost 5 bases, J lost 8 bases, and 6 bases stayed unmatched. In nucleotides, the CDR3 is TGTGCCAGCAGCGCCGCCGGGACAGGGGGCGGCTACACCTTC. It codes for CASSAAGTGGGYTF.

The chain has TRBV9 and TRBJ2-5; TRBD1 matches 8 bases. There are 14 residues in the CDR3. The germline gives CDR1 SGDLS, CDR2 YYNGEE. With V trimmed by 3 bases and J by 5 bases, 6 bases remained unmatched. For the CDR3, the DNA is TGTGCCAGCAGCGCCGGGACAGGTTACGAGACCCAGTACTTC. Translated: CASSAGTGYETQYF.

This rearrangement joins TRBV5-1 to TRBJ2-3, with 13 bases that match TRBD2. V was pared by 3 bases and J by 0 bases, with 4 bases of the junction left unmatched. The CDR3 is 17 residues long. Germline V CDR1 and CDR2: SGHRS, YFSETQ. This CDR3 is CASSSGLAGISTDTQYF. The CDR3 coding sequence is TGCGCCAGCAGCTCGGGACTAGCGGGAATTAGCACAGATACGCAGTATTTT.

The V call is TRBV5-1, the J call TRBJ1-3; TRBD1 agrees at 9 bases. The V gene's germline CDR1 is SGHRS and CDR2 YFSETQ. V lost 2 bases to trimming and J lost 0 bases; unmatched junction nucleotides: 3. The length of the CDR3 is 16 residues. The CDR3 region has the DNA TGCGCCAGCAGCTTCTGGACAGGGGTCTCTGGAAACACCATATATTTT. Protein product: CASSFWTGVSGNTIYF. Filled out from reference TRBV5-1 and TRBJ1-3, the complete variable domain reads KAGVTQTPRYLIKTRGQQVTLSCSPISGHRSVSWYQQTPGQGLQFLFEYFSETQRNKGNFPGRFSGRQFSNSRSEMNVSTLELGDSALYLCASSFWTGVSGNTIYFGEGSWLTVV.

This clone has a handful of counts. The chain combines TRBV12-3 or TRBV12-4 with TRBJ2-1; D gene unclear. The V end lost 4 bases, the J end lost 2 bases, and 3 bases lay between the germline ends. The CDR3 contains 12 residues. DNA of the CDR3: TGTGCCAGCAGTTACACCTACAATGAGCAGTTCTTC. This encodes CASSYTYNEQFF.